The 20 T cell receptor beta chains reported below all come from one sample, sequenced in a study of cytomegalovirus exposure and HLA in healthy donors (dated by TCRdb to the late 2010s). Receptor libraries were prepared by the immunoSEQ multiplex PCR assay. For the multiplex PCR, a mixture combining 60 forward primers for TCR Vbeta segments and 13 reverse primers for TCR Jbeta segments was used. The table comes from immuneACCESS by way of TCRdb, which keeps in-frame sequences with V and J called. Part of the clones is missing from these tables; in studies checked, under half for an unresolved V gene and the rest for unknown reasons. Counted in this sample were about 150,000 clones; roughly 85% of them appeared once. Of the sample, about 3.7% is held by the ten largest clones. Sample: PBMCs. The receptors were sampled from a male donor in good health and CMV-seronegative.

The sample holds one count of this clone. The chain joins TRBV7-2 to TRBJ2-2; 8 bases are a match to TRBD1. The CDR3 is 14 residues long. Germline values: CDR1 SGHTA, CDR2 FQGNSA. V was clipped by 5 bases and J by 3 bases; unmatched bases: 2. This CDR3 is CASSLQGDTGELFF. CDR3 nucleotides: TGTGCCAGCAGCCTACAGGGGGACACCGGGGAGCTGTTTTTT. Full variable domain (outside the CDR3, taken from reference TRBV7-2 and TRBJ2-2): GAGVSQSPSNKVTEKGKDVELRCDPISGHTALYWYRQSLGQGLEFLIYFQGNSAPDKSGLPSDRFSAERTGGSVSTLTIQRTQQEDSAVYLCASSLQGDTGELFFGEGSRLTVL.

The chain is built from TRBV2 and TRBJ1-1; 7 bases agree with TRBD1. The V segment lost 4 bases and the J segment 0 bases; nucleotides outside the gene matches: 20. Germline loops: CDR1 SNHLY, CDR2 FYNNEI. The CDR3 has 20 amino acids. The CDR3 sequence is CASSVRWQGGIIDVNTEAFF. The DNA of the CDR3 is TGTGCCAGCAGTGTACGGTGGCAGGGGGGAATTATAGACGTGAACACTGAAGCTTTCTTT.

This clone was counted a single time. This sequence joins TRBV5-6 and TRBJ1-5, with D perhaps TRBD1 (5 bases). CDR3 size: 15 residues. Trimming left V 0 bases short and J 2 bases short, with 9 bases between. In germline, CDR1 is SGHDT, CDR2 YYEEEE. CDR3 loop: CASSLGQGGNQPQHF. In DNA, the CDR3 is TGTGCCAGCAGCTTGGGCCAGGGTGGCAATCAGCCCCAGCATTTT.

This rearrangement joins TRBV6-5 to TRBJ2-5; 9 bases fit TRBD1. The V and J ends lost 5 bases and 7 bases, in that order; junction bases with no gene match: 5. The CDR3 is 13 amino acids. CDR1 and CDR2 (germline): MNHEY, SVGAGI. CDR3 in DNA: TGTGCCAGCAGTGGACAGGGGTACGGGACCCAGTACTTC. This encodes CASSGQGYGTQYF.

The chain uses TRBV7-2 and TRBJ2-1; D ambiguous. Trimming left V 0 bases short and J 10 bases short, with 10 bases between. Germline assignment: CDR1 SGHTA and CDR2 FQGNSA. The CDR3 has 13 amino acids. The CDR3 spells CASSLASSSEQFF. Here the CDR3 DNA reads TGTGCCAGCAGCTTAGCCTCCTCGTCCGAGCAGTTCTTC.

This chain joins TRBV7-2 and TRBJ2-1; TRBD2 aligns across 7 bases. CDR1 and CDR2 from the germline V gene are SGHTA and FQGNSA. Trimming took 1 base from V and 0 from J; bases not matched to a gene: 6. This CDR3 comprises 17 residues. The CDR3 coding sequence is TGTGCCAGCAGCTTAGGCGGGGGTACCGGCTCCTACAATGAGCAGTTCTTC. Translation: CASSLGGGTGSYNEQFF.

The chain links TRBV6-6 to TRBJ1-2; D perhaps matches TRBD1 (5 bases). The CDR3 runs 15 residues. Deletions cut 7 bases from V and 4 bases from J, with 19 bases between. Germline V gives CDR1 MNHNY, CDR2 SVGAGI (reference sequence). CDR3 in amino acids: CASKFREARFYGYTF. The CDR3 nucleotides read TGTGCCAGCAAATTCAGGGAGGCACGGTTCTATGGCTACACCTTC.

This clone came up a few times. The V gene is TRBV9, the J gene TRBJ1-6, with unresolved D. Trimming cost V 0 bases and J 7 bases, with 8 bases left between them. This CDR3 has 14 amino acids. Germline V lookup: CDR1 SGDLS, CDR2 YYNGEE. The CDR3 region is CASSVGGPNSPLHF. The DNA for the CDR3 is TGTGCCAGCAGCGTAGGAGGCCCCAATTCACCCCTCCACTTT.

The V gene is TRBV18, the J gene TRBJ1-6; 9 bases fit TRBD1. V trimming: 5 bases; J trimming: 7 bases; junction bases outside the gene matches: 6. This CDR3 is 15 amino acids long. Looked up from germline, CDR1 is KGHSH and CDR2 is LQKENI. For the CDR3, the DNA is TGTGCCAGCTCAACGACTGGACAGGGGAATTCACCCCTCCACTTT. The encoded protein is CASSTTGQGNSPLHF.

V usage is TRBV21-1 and J usage is TRBJ1-4; TRBD1, the D gene given by the table, was not confirmed from the DNA. TRBV21-1 is flagged as a pseudogene. This CDR3 comprises 16 residues. The CDR3 sequence is CASSRRDWDSSEKLFF. As DNA, the CDR3 is TGTGCCAGCAGCAGGCGAGACTGGGACAGTAGTGAAAAACTGTTTTTT.

Points on this clone: Other DNA sequences of this sample code for an identical CDR3. The V gene is TRBV4-1, the J gene TRBJ1-1; 7 bases are a match to TRBD1. In germline, CDR1 is MGHRA, CDR2 YSYEKL. This CDR3 region has 15 residues. The ends lost 0 bases at V and 5 bases at J; junction bases unmatched: 6. The CDR3, as DNA: TGCGCCAGCAGCCAAGATCGGGGCAGGGGGACTGAAGCTTTCTTT. Translation: CASSQDRGRGTEAFF.

This chain links TRBV27 with TRBJ1-4; D is undetermined. The V gene lost 6 bases and the J gene lost 6 bases, with 11 bases spanning the gap. CDR1 and CDR2 (germline): MNHEY, SMNVEV (reference sequence). There are 13 residues in the CDR3. The CDR3 sequence: CASRPMGDEKLFF. The CDR3 DNA reads TGTGCCAGCAGGCCGATGGGAGATGAAAAACTGTTTTTT.

The chain links TRBV25-1 to TRBJ2-2, with 7 bases lining up with TRBD1. Germline values: CDR1 MGHDK, CDR2 SYGVNS. Trimming took 10 bases from V and 8 from J; bases not matched to a gene: 13. The CDR3 runs to 14 residues. The CDR3 sequence: CATQGTEGVGELFF. CDR3 nucleotide sequence: TGTGCCACCCAAGGGACAGAAGGAGTAGGGGAGCTGTTTTTT.

This clone has a handful of counts. Different DNA sequences within this sample yield the same CDR3. This chain connects TRBV25-1 to TRBJ2-1; 8 bases are a match to TRBD1. From germline, CDR1 is MGHDK and CDR2 SYGVNS. The CDR3 sequence is 15 residues long. The V segment lost 4 bases and the J segment 7 bases; nucleotides outside the gene matches: 9. CDR3 in DNA: TGTGCCAGCAGTGCACGCGGACAGGGACAAAATGAGCAGTTCTTC. This sequence encodes CASSARGQGQNEQFF. Full variable domain (missing parts from reference TRBV25-1 and TRBJ2-1): EADIYQTPRYLVIGTGKKITLECSQTMGHDKMYWYQQDPGMELHLIHYSYGVNSTEKGDLSSESTVSRIRTEHFPLTLESARPSHTSQYLCASSARGQGQNEQFFGPGTRLTVL.

This clone was recorded once. The chain links TRBV4-2 to TRBJ2-7; TRBD2 aligns across 9 bases. From germline, CDR1 is LGHNA and CDR2 YNFKEQ. V trimming: 0 bases; J trimming: 1 base; junction bases outside the gene matches: 10. The CDR3 has 18 amino acids. Written as DNA, the CDR3 is TGTGCCAGCAGCCAAGATGGCGGTGGTAGCGGGAGATCCTACGAGCAGTACTTC. It codes for CASSQDGGGSGRSYEQYF.

The chain couples TRBV6-5 to TRBJ1-5, with D possibly matching TRBD1 (6 bases). The germline V gene has CDR1 MNHEY and CDR2 SVGAGI. The CDR3 runs to 14 residues. V dropped 5 bases and J dropped 3 bases, with 11 bases sitting between them. CDR3: CASSQGMDNQPQHF. CDR3 bases: TGTGCCAGCAGTCAGGGGATGGACAATCAGCCCCAGCATTTT.

This clone has a single count. The genes are TRBV29-1 and TRBJ2-5; TRBD1 aligns across 8 bases. CDR3 length: 17 amino acids. The ends lost 7 bases at V and 2 bases at J; junction bases unmatched: 18. CDR1 SQVTM and CDR2 ANQGSEA come from the germline V gene. The CDR3 nucleotides read TGCAGCGCGACCGGGATCCGGGACAGGACGCCTCAAGAGACCCAGTACTTC. As protein: CSATGIRDRTPQETQYF.

The V gene is TRBV7-9, the J gene TRBJ1-4; D is unresolved. Trimming shortened V by 7 bases and J by 2 bases, and 11 bases separated the two germline ends. The CDR3 contains 14 residues. Germline CDR1 SEHNR, CDR2 FQNEAQ (reference sequence). This CDR3 reads CASTPSFTNEKLFF. The CDR3 DNA reads TGTGCCAGCACCCCGAGTTTTACTAATGAAAAACTGTTTTTT.

The chain uses TRBV27 and TRBJ1-5, with D possibly matching TRBD1 (6 bases). V lost 3 bases and J lost 4, with 7 bases in between. Per germline, CDR1 MNHEY and CDR2 SMNVEV (reference sequence). The CDR3 covers 13 residues. CDR3 sequence reads: CASSFTGNQPQHF. CDR3 coding DNA: TGTGCCAGCAGTTTTACAGGGAATCAGCCCCAGCATTTT.

This chain joins TRBV7-9 and TRBJ2-6; tentative D call: TRBD1 (6 bases). The CDR3 runs to 16 residues. Looked up from germline, CDR1 is SEHNR and CDR2 is FQNEAQ (reference sequence). Between the trimmed V and J ends, which lost 4 bases and 4 bases, there was a span of 14 bases. CDR3 in DNA: TGTGCCAGCAGCTCGGGACAAATTCCAGGGGCCAACGTCCTGACTTTC. Translating it yields CASSSGQIPGANVLTF.